The 26 T cell receptor beta chains listed next were all sequenced from one sample in a study of beta chain features in type 1 diabetes. As every portion of the isolated RNA was reverse transcribed, the sequencing read expressed TCRB transcripts. Assay: immunoSEQ multiplex PCR; the TCRdb copy retains only in-frame clones and omits some. The repertoire includes about 900,000 clones, about a sixth of them detected once, and roughly 0.025% sits in the top ten. Material for sequencing was naive CD4+ T cells from blood. The receptors derive from a young woman in good health.

The table lists this clone with a few counts. The genes are TRBV6-1 and TRBJ1-4; unclear D gene. The germline CDR1 and CDR2 sequences are MNHNS and SASEGT. The CDR3 is 13 residues long. V lost 7 bases to trimming and J lost 11 bases, with 17 bases between them. The CDR3 DNA sequence: TGTGCCAGCATCATTCAATCGTCCGGTAAACTGTTTTTT. Translating gives CASIIQSSGKLFF.

This clone showed up just a few times. The V gene is TRBV7-9, the J gene TRBJ2-7; D perhaps matches TRBD2 (5 bases). The J call is in doubt because the DNA end fits TRBJ2-5 better. The CDR3 sequence is 15 residues long. CDR1 and CDR2 from the germline V gene are SEHNR and FQNEAQ (reference sequence). The CDR3 protein is CASSPFGGAVETQYF. The CDR3 nucleotides are TGTGCCAGCAGCCCCTTTGGAGGAGCGGTAGAGACCCAGTACTTC.

This clone was seen only a few times. The sample holds other DNA sequences that translate to the same CDR3. The DNA for the CDR3 is TGTGCCAGTAGTAGACAGGAGAGCTCCTACGAGCAGTACTTC. Its translation: CASSRQESSYEQYF. The chain carries TRBV19 and TRBJ2-7, with TRBD1 as a possible D gene (6 bases). This CDR3 region has 14 residues. The germline gives CDR1 LNHDA, CDR2 SQIVND (reference sequence). The V end was cut by 4 bases, the J end by 0 bases, with 10 bases between.

The rearrangement joins TRBV28 to TRBJ2-1, with D maybe TRBD1 (6 bases). Germline CDR1 is MDHEN and CDR2 is SYDVKM. The CDR3 covers 15 residues. The V end was cut by 1 base, the J end by 1 base, with 8 bases between. The CDR3 region is CASSLLDRSYNEQFF. The CDR3 DNA sequence: TGTGCCAGCAGTTTATTGGACAGATCCTACAATGAGCAGTTCTTC.

This clone has a handful of counts. Other DNA sequences in this specimen translate into the identical CDR3. V usage is TRBV29-1 and J usage is TRBJ2-1; D is undetermined. The CDR3 has 10 amino acids. CDR1 and CDR2 from the germline V gene are SQVTM and ANQGSEA. With 6 bases removed from V and 7 bases from J, the gap between germline ends came to 7 bases. The CDR3 coding sequence is TGCAGCGTCGGTTATAATGAGCAGTTCTTC. Protein product: CSVGYNEQFF.

This sequence joins TRBV27 and TRBJ2-1; D gene ambiguous. Germline V CDR1 and CDR2: MNHEY, SMNVEV (reference sequence). V was trimmed by 2 bases and J by 12 bases, leaving 14 bases between them. The CDR3 runs 13 residues. The DNA of the CDR3 is TGTGCCAGCAGTTTAAACACTCCCAGTGGGCAGTTCTTC. Its translation: CASSLNTPSGQFF.

V gene TRBV4-3 combines with J gene TRBJ2-2; 7 nucleotides match TRBD2. V was pared by 0 bases and J by 7 bases, with 8 bases of the junction left unmatched. The CDR3 extends over 16 amino acids. The germline V gene has CDR1 LGHNA and CDR2 YSLEER. CDR3 nucleotides: TGCGCCAGCAGCCAAGATCGACTAGCCGGGGGCGGGGAGCTGTTTTTT. Protein sequence: CASSQDRLAGGGELFF.

In its sample, this clone was seen a few times. The V gene is TRBV2, the J gene TRBJ2-3, with TRBD2 as a possible D gene (5 bases). V was trimmed by 3 bases and J by 1 base, leaving 8 bases between them. The CDR3 has 14 amino acids. Germline V CDR1 and CDR2: SNHLY, FYNNEI. CDR3 in amino acids: CASSEPGGTDTQYF. The CDR3 bases are TGTGCCAGCAGTGAGCCCGGGGGCACAGATACGCAGTATTTT. Full variable domain (remainder filled in from reference TRBV2 and TRBJ2-3): EPEVTQTPSHQVTQMGQEVILRCVPISNHLYFYWYRQILGQKVEFLVSFYNNEISEKSEIFDDQFSVERPDGSNFTLKIRSTKLEDSAMYFCASSEPGGTDTQYFGPGTRLTVL.

A few counts support this clone. The J gene is TRBJ1-4, the V gene TRBV7-2, with no clear D. The germline gives CDR1 SGHTA, CDR2 FQGNSA. The CDR3 has 18 residues. The V gene lost 1 base and the J gene lost 0 bases, with 15 bases spanning the gap. The CDR3 spells CASSLGGRRSSTNEKLFF. In DNA, the CDR3 is TGTGCCAGCAGCTTAGGCGGCAGGCGTTCCTCAACTAATGAAAAACTGTTTTTT. Combining the CDR3 with reference TRBV7-2 and TRBJ1-4 gives the whole variable domain GAGVSQSPSNKVTEKGKDVELRCDPISGHTALYWYRQSLGQGLEFLIYFQGNSAPDKSGLPSDRFSAERTGGSVSTLTIQRTQQEDSAVYLCASSLGGRRSSTNEKLFFGSGTQLSVL.

The chain employs TRBV5-4 and TRBJ2-7; 11 bases fit TRBD2. CDR1 and CDR2 (germline): SGHNT, YYREEE (reference sequence). The junction had 8 bases not matched to a gene; V was cut back by 3 bases and J by 0 bases. This CDR3 is built from 17 residues. The CDR3 nucleotides read TGTGCCAGCAGCTGGGGACTAGCGGCCGGCCGCTCCTACGAGCAGTACTTC. Amino acid sequence: CASSWGLAAGRSYEQYF. Variable domain in full (rest from reference TRBV5-4 and TRBJ2-7): ETGVTQSPTHLIKTRGQQVTLRCSSQSGHNTVSWYQQALGQGPQFIFQYYREEENGRGNFPPRFSGLQFPNYSSELNVNALELDDSALYLCASSWGLAAGRSYEQYFGPGTRLTVT.

This clone occurred a few times. In nucleotides, the CDR3 is TGCAGCGTTGAAGTCCCCGGGACAGGGAAGCAGTATTTT. Encoded protein: CSVEVPGTGKQYF. This chain joins TRBV29-1 and TRBJ2-3, with 9 bases identical to TRBD1. Trimming took 1 base from V and 11 from J; bases not matched to a gene: 7. Per the germline V gene, CDR1 is SQVTM and CDR2 is ANQGSEA. The CDR3 consists of 13 residues.

The gene calls are TRBV29-1 and TRBJ2-6; D unclear. Trimming cost V 8 bases and J 0 bases, with 8 bases left between them. The CDR3 has 13 amino acids. Germline loops: CDR1 SQVTM, CDR2 ANQGSEA. As DNA, the CDR3 is TGCAGCTTTTTGGGCTCTGGGGCCAACGTCCTGACTTTC. It yields the protein CSFLGSGANVLTF.

This chain uses TRBV7-6 with TRBJ2-3; D gene unclear. The CDR3 totals 14 residues. Germline lookup yields CDR1 SGHVS and CDR2 FNYEAQ. V was clipped by 3 bases and J by 7 bases, with 14 bases between them. The CDR3 loop reads CASSFRRSSNTQYF. The CDR3 DNA follows: TGTGCCAGCAGCTTCCGTCGGTCCTCCAATACGCAGTATTTT.

This sequence joins TRBV20-1 and TRBJ2-5; D ambiguous. V lost 5 bases and J 5 bases, leaving 9 bases between the germline ends. CDR1 and CDR2 from the germline V gene are DFQATT and SNEGSKA (reference sequence). The CDR3 is made up of 11 amino acids. The CDR3 region has the DNA TGCAGTGCTGCCAAGGTTGAGACCCAGTACTTC. As protein: CSAAKVETQYF.

The gene calls are TRBV2 and TRBJ2-7; D remains ambiguous. V lost 5 bases, J lost 8 bases, and 10 bases lay in between. Germline V gene data show CDR1 as SNHLY and CDR2 as FYNNEI. The CDR3 covers 11 residues. The chain's CDR3 is CASSSDRKQYF. Here the CDR3 DNA reads TGTGCCAGCAGTTCGGACCGTAAGCAGTACTTC. The full variable domain, with the rest looked up from reference TRBV2 and TRBJ2-7, is EPEVTQTPSHQVTQMGQEVILRCVPISNHLYFYWYRQILGQKVEFLVSFYNNEISEKSEIFDDQFSVERPDGSNFTLKIRSTKLEDSAMYFCASSSDRKQYFGPGTRLTVT.

The chain is built from TRBV7-9 and TRBJ2-5; D remains unclear. With 5 bases removed from V and 7 bases from J, the gap between germline ends came to 8 bases. Germline CDR1 SEHNR, CDR2 FQNEAQ (reference sequence). CDR3 length: 11 residues. The CDR3 region has the DNA TGTGCCAGCAGCCCTACAGTGACCCAGTACTTC. Its protein is CASSPTVTQYF.

This chain uses TRBV5-1 with TRBJ1-4, with 9 bases matching TRBD1. The germline CDR1 and CDR2 sequences are SGHRS and YFSETQ. The ends lost 4 bases at V and 15 bases at J; junction bases unmatched: 13. The CDR3 totals 14 residues. The CDR3: CASSDGDRAAEVFF. The CDR3 DNA is TGCGCCAGCAGCGACGGGGACAGGGCAGCTGAGGTGTTTTTT.

This chain joins TRBV2 and TRBJ1-2; tentative D call: TRBD1 (6 bases). CDR3 size: 15 residues. Germline V lookup: CDR1 SNHLY, CDR2 FYNNEI. Trimming cost V 2 bases and J 8 bases, with 18 bases left between them. In nucleotides, the CDR3 is TGTGCCAGCAGTGAAACCCGTCACGGACAGTACGGCTACACCTTC. This translates into CASSETRHGQYGYTF. Full variable domain (outside the CDR3, taken from reference TRBV2 and TRBJ1-2): EPEVTQTPSHQVTQMGQEVILRCVPISNHLYFYWYRQILGQKVEFLVSFYNNEISEKSEIFDDQFSVERPDGSNFTLKIRSTKLEDSAMYFCASSETRHGQYGYTFGSGTRLTVV.

The chain couples TRBV4-2 to TRBJ2-5; D call uncertain. Trimming stripped 5 bases from V and 5 bases from J, with 9 bases between. The germline V gene has CDR1 LGHNA and CDR2 YNFKEQ. The CDR3 covers 12 residues. CDR3 sequence: CASSFGSETQYF. The CDR3 region has the DNA TGTGCCAGCAGCTTTGGGTCTGAGACCCAGTACTTC.

This clone has only a few counts. This chain joins TRBV16 and TRBJ1-5; maybe TRBD1 (5 bases). Germline-derived CDR1 and CDR2 are KGHSY and FQNENV. The V end was cut by 0 bases, the J end by 3 bases, with 12 bases between. This CDR3 has 16 amino acids. The CDR3 nucleotides read TGTGCCAGCAGCCAATCTGAGTACAGGATCAATCAGCCCCAGCATTTT. Translated: CASSQSEYRINQPQHF. The entire variable domain, with the rest obtained from reference TRBV16 and TRBJ1-5, is as follows: GEEVAQTPKHLVRGEGQKAKLYCAPIKGHSYVFWYQQVLKNEFKFLISFQNENVFDETGMPKERFSAKCLPNSPCSLEIQATKLEDSAVYFCASSQSEYRINQPQHFGDGTRLSIL.

The V and J genes are TRBV5-1 and TRBJ2-3; 7 bases are a match to TRBD2. CDR1 is SGHRS and CDR2 is YFSETQ in the germline V gene. There are 16 residues in the CDR3. V was pared by 0 bases and J by 2 bases, with 6 bases of the junction left unmatched. In DNA, the CDR3 is TGCGCCAGCAGCTTGGGGAACGGGGGGAACACAGATACGCAGTATTTT. This codes for CASSLGNGGNTDTQYF. The full variable domain, rest sourced from reference TRBV5-1 and TRBJ2-3, is KAGVTQTPRYLIKTRGQQVTLSCSPISGHRSVSWYQQTPGQGLQFLFEYFSETQRNKGNFPGRFSGRQFSNSRSEMNVSTLELGDSALYLCASSLGNGGNTDTQYFGPGTRLTVL.

The V call is TRBV4-2, the J call TRBJ2-7, with 7 nucleotides matching TRBD1. After removal of 2 bases from V and 2 bases from J, the junction contained 6 bases not matched to a gene. The germline CDR1 and CDR2 sequences are LGHNA and YNFKEQ. This CDR3 region has 15 residues. DNA for the CDR3: TGTGCCAGCAGCCAAAACCGGGACAGACCCTACGAGCAGTACTTC. Its protein product is CASSQNRDRPYEQYF.

The genes are TRBV11-2 and TRBJ1-1; D ambiguous. CDR1 is SGHAT and CDR2 is FQNNGV in the germline V gene. The V end lost 0 bases, the J end lost 0 bases, and 5 bases lay between the germline ends. CDR3 length equals 14 residues. CDR3 DNA: TGTGCCAGCAGCTTAGATCAGCTGAACACTGAAGCTTTCTTT. Encoded protein: CASSLDQLNTEAFF.

This chain links TRBV19 with TRBJ2-3; TRBD2 aligns across 11 bases. The CDR3 covers 15 residues. V dropped 6 bases and J dropped 6; count of bases not matched to a gene: 8. CDR1 and CDR2 from the germline V gene are LNHDA and SQIVND (reference sequence). The CDR3 is CASSETSGVWDTQYF. CDR3 bases: TGTGCCAGTAGCGAGACTAGCGGGGTATGGGATACGCAGTATTTT.

This chain uses TRBV5-4 with TRBJ2-3, with a weak D call TRBD2 (6 bases). V lost 0 bases, J lost 3 bases, and 11 bases lay in between. Germline-derived CDR1 and CDR2 are SGHNT and YYREEE (reference sequence). The CDR3 has 15 amino acids. The CDR3 loop reads CASSLGPGVTDTQYF. Written as DNA, the CDR3 is TGTGCCAGCAGCTTGGGGCCGGGGGTGACAGATACGCAGTATTTT.

The V gene is TRBV6-5, the J gene TRBJ1-5; a possible D gene is TRBD1 (5 bases). V gave up 4 bases and J gave up 7 bases, with 11 bases separating them. CDR3 length equals 13 residues. Germline-derived CDR1 and CDR2 are MNHEY and SVGAGI. CDR3 DNA: TGTGCCAGCAGTTCGGACATGCTCCAGCCCCAGCATTTT. Translation: CASSSDMLQPQHF.